The 32 T cell receptor beta chains presented below share a single source sample, sequenced in a study of control samples from healthy donors and cancer patients. Using immunoSEQ multiplex PCR, the repertoire was profiled, and TCRdb retains in-frame clones only, with some absent. The sample lists roughly 200,000 clones; approximately 92% were seen once. The sample consisted of blood. The receptors stem from a man aged 18 to 30 in good health.

V usage is TRBV6-4 and J usage is TRBJ2-1; possible D gene TRBD2, 5 bases. Germline V gives CDR1 MRHNA, CDR2 SNTAGT. Deletions cut 6 bases from V and 2 bases from J, with 11 bases between. This CDR3 comprises 14 residues. CDR3 residues: CASRGGLTYNEQFF. CDR3 nucleotides: TGTGCCAGCAGGGGCGGACTGACCTACAATGAGCAGTTCTTC.

V is TRBV24-1 and J is TRBJ1-1, with D uncertain. Germline values: CDR1 KGHDR, CDR2 SFDVKD. The CDR3 extends over 15 amino acids. V shed 9 bases and J shed 0 bases, with 16 bases lying between them. The CDR3 loop reads CATEKVASMNTEAFF. The CDR3 DNA sequence: TGTGCCACCGAAAAGGTGGCTTCCATGAACACTGAAGCTTTCTTT.

The chain is built from TRBV11-1 and TRBJ2-4; 7 bases agree with TRBD1. V dropped 5 bases and J dropped 11; count of bases not matched to a gene: 9. The CDR3 runs to 13 residues. CDR1 is SGHAT, CDR2 FQDESV, per germline (reference sequence). In nucleotides, the CDR3 is TGTGCCAGCAGCCGCCTAAGGGACAGTTTTCAGTACTTC. This codes for CASSRLRDSFQYF. Drawing the rest from reference TRBV11-1 and TRBJ2-4, the complete variable domain is EAEVAQSPRYKITEKSQAVAFWCDPISGHATLYWYRQILGQGPELLVQFQDESVVDDSQLPKDRFSAERLKGVDSTLKIQPAELGDSAMYLCASSRLRDSFQYFGAGTRLSVL.

The chain links TRBV5-1 to TRBJ2-2, with D perhaps TRBD1 or TRBD2 (5 bases each). CDR1 SGHRS and CDR2 YFSETQ come from the germline V gene. The CDR3 totals 15 residues. Trimming took 5 bases from V and 6 from J, leaving 17 bases between them. The CDR3 DNA is TGCGCCAGCAGTTATCGGGACGTATTTTCCGGGGAGCTGTTTTTT. It translates to CASSYRDVFSGELFF.

This clone showed up just once. In nucleotides, the CDR3 is TGTGCCAGCAGTGGCCAAGGGGCCTCGACATACAATGAGCAGTTCTTC. It codes for CASSGQGASTYNEQFF. The gene calls are TRBV6-1 and TRBJ2-1, with D perhaps matching TRBD1 (5 bases). V was shortened by 4 bases and J by 4 bases, with 17 bases between the two germline ends. CDR3 size: 16 residues. In germline, CDR1 is MNHNS, CDR2 SASEGT.

The chain combines TRBV19 with TRBJ2-1, with 7 bases lining up with TRBD2. J gave up 0 bases and V 7 bases, and 6 bases lay outside the gene matches. This CDR3 spans 15 amino acids. Per the germline V gene, CDR1 is LNHDA and CDR2 is SQIVND (reference sequence). The CDR3 sequence: CASKRLAYSYNEQFF. The CDR3 bases are TGTGCCAGTAAAAGACTAGCCTACTCCTACAATGAGCAGTTCTTC.

The chain joins TRBV2 to TRBJ1-2; D is undetermined. CDR1 and CDR2 (germline): SNHLY, FYNNEI. CDR3 length equals 13 residues. V was trimmed by 2 bases and J by 8 bases, leaving 12 bases between them. The CDR3 DNA is TGTGCCAGCAGTGAAAGTACGGGAAGCGGCTACACCTTC. This gives the protein CASSESTGSGYTF.

The J gene is TRBJ2-1, the V gene TRBV29-1; D possibly corresponds to TRBD1 (7 bases). Germline V gives CDR1 SQVTM, CDR2 ANQGSEA. The CDR3 runs 16 residues. V was trimmed by 7 bases and J by 3 bases, leaving 22 bases between them. The CDR3 DNA follows: TGCAGCGCCCCTCGACAGGGCGCTAGCGACTACAATGAGCAGTTCTTC. The encoded protein is CSAPRQGASDYNEQFF.

V gene TRBV7-2 combines with J gene TRBJ1-1; D is unclear. Germline assignment: CDR1 SGHTA and CDR2 FQGNSA. This CDR3 region has 14 residues. V lost 6 bases and J lost 1, with 12 bases in between. CDR3 sequence (DNA): TGTGCCAGCAGGAATTGGTCCGGGAACACTGAAGCTTTCTTT. The encoded protein is CASRNWSGNTEAFF. The full variable domain, its missing parts supplied by reference TRBV7-2 and TRBJ1-1, is GAGVSQSPSNKVTEKGKDVELRCDPISGHTALYWYRQSLGQGLEFLIYFQGNSAPDKSGLPSDRFSAERTGGSVSTLTIQRTQQEDSAVYLCASRNWSGNTEAFFGQGTRLTVV.

This chain uses TRBV19 with TRBJ1-4; D perhaps matches TRBD1 (5 bases). Germline values: CDR1 LNHDA, CDR2 SQIVND (reference sequence). The CDR3 is 15 amino acids. V was shortened by 7 bases and J by 3 bases, with 15 bases between the two germline ends. For the CDR3, the DNA is TGTGCCAGTACTCCTGGTCGGGGGGCTAATGAAAAACTGTTTTTT. This translates into CASTPGRGANEKLFF.

The rearrangement links TRBV30 to TRBJ2-1, with D hard to call. The germline CDR1 and CDR2 sequences are GTSNPN and SVGIG (reference sequence). This CDR3 has 12 residues. V lost 1 base and J 15 bases, leaving 16 bases between the germline ends. CDR3 sequence reads: CAWSDRVPSLFF. The CDR3 DNA sequence: TGTGCCTGGAGTGATCGCGTACCCTCGCTGTTCTTC.

The chain carries TRBV27 and TRBJ1-6; 7 nucleotides align to TRBD1. This CDR3 comprises 18 residues. Per the germline V gene, CDR1 is MNHEY and CDR2 is SMNVEV (reference sequence). Trimming at V came to 5 bases and at J to 0 bases, leaving 10 bases not matched to a gene. CDR3: CASSLYRGPSSYNSPLHF. The CDR3 coding sequence is TGTGCCAGCAGTCTCTACAGGGGACCTAGCTCCTATAATTCACCCCTCCACTTT.

This sequence joins TRBV5-1 and TRBJ1-5; D is perhaps TRBD1 (6 bases). The CDR3 has 16 residues. CDR1 and CDR2 from the germline V gene are SGHRS and YFSETQ. The V end lost 4 bases, the J end lost 6 bases, and 20 bases lay between the germline ends. The CDR3 is CASSIGPTGNGQPQHF. CDR3 nucleotides: TGCGCCAGCAGCATAGGCCCAACAGGGAACGGTCAGCCCCAGCATTTT.

V is TRBV25-1 and J is TRBJ2-7, with TRBD2 matching over 14 bases. Germline values: CDR1 MGHDK, CDR2 SYGVNS. There are 16 residues in the CDR3. J was trimmed by 7 bases and V by 4 bases; bases with no gene match: 9. The CDR3 DNA reads as TGTGCCAGCAGTGGGGGACTAGCGGGAGACCCTTTGGAGCAGTACTTC. This encodes CASSGGLAGDPLEQYF.

The chain joins TRBV3-1 (or the pseudogene TRBV3-2) to TRBJ2-1, with D unresolved. The CDR3 is made up of 15 amino acids. In germline, CDR1 is LGHDT, CDR2 YNNKEL (reference sequence). Between the trimmed V and J ends, which lost 1 base and 4 bases, there was a span of 11 bases. This CDR3 reads CASSQGYGKYNEQFF. CDR3 DNA: TGTGCCAGCAGCCAAGGGTACGGCAAGTACAATGAGCAGTTCTTC.

J is TRBJ1-5 and V is TRBV19; 7 nucleotides match TRBD1. The junction had 11 bases not matched to a gene; V was cut back by 4 bases and J by 8 bases. The V gene's germline CDR1 is LNHDA and CDR2 SQIVND (reference sequence). The CDR3 has 15 amino acids. The CDR3 coding sequence is TGTGCCAGTAGTAGAAGGGGGCAGGTTACGGAGCCCCAGCATTTT. Amino acids: CASSRRGQVTEPQHF.

The chain employs TRBV25-1 and TRBJ2-6; D unclear. V lost 3 bases, J lost 1 base, and 4 bases lay in between. The CDR3 has 14 amino acids. The germline CDR1 and CDR2 sequences are MGHDK and SYGVNS. The CDR3 loop is CASSDSSGANVLTF. The CDR3 region has the DNA TGTGCCAGCAGTGATTCATCTGGGGCCAACGTCCTGACTTTC.

CDR3 in DNA: TGTGCCAGCAGCCCCTTTAGGGGTAGCACCGGGGAGCTGTTTTTT. It yields the protein CASSPFRGSTGELFF. V gene TRBV3-1 (or the pseudogene TRBV3-2) combines with J gene TRBJ2-2; possibly TRBD1 for D (5 bases). The CDR3 totals 15 residues. Looked up from germline, CDR1 is LGHDT and CDR2 is YNNKEL (reference sequence). V was trimmed by 4 bases and J by 4 bases, leaving 13 bases between them.

The chain couples TRBV18 to TRBJ1-1; 8 nucleotides line up with TRBD1. Germline V gene lookup returns CDR1 KGHSH and CDR2 LQKENI. The ends lost 3 bases at V and 4 bases at J; junction bases unmatched: 7. The CDR3 sequence is 15 residues long. The CDR3 sequence is CASSPLGQDGTEAFF. CDR3 sequence (DNA): TGTGCCAGCTCACCGTTGGGACAGGATGGCACTGAAGCTTTCTTT. Full variable domain (rest looked up from reference TRBV18 and TRBJ1-1): NAGVMQNPRHLVRRRGQEARLRCSPMKGHSHVYWYRQLPEEGLKFMVYLQKENIIDESGMPKERFSAEFPKEGPSILRIQQVVRGDSAAYFCASSPLGQDGTEAFFGQGTRLTVV.

J is TRBJ1-1 and V is TRBV4-1, with 7 bases identical to TRBD1. Germline V gene data show CDR1 as MGHRA and CDR2 as YSYEKL. The CDR3 totals 16 residues. V dropped 3 bases and J dropped 5; count of bases not matched to a gene: 12. The CDR3 loop is CASSHLLGGGRTEAFF. As DNA, the CDR3 is TGCGCCAGCAGCCATCTGTTGGGAGGGGGCCGTACTGAAGCTTTCTTT.

This clone was recorded only once. The chain employs TRBV18 and TRBJ2-3; TRBD2 matches at 12 bases. The CDR3 spans 15 residues. The germline V gene has CDR1 KGHSH and CDR2 LQKENI. J gave up 3 bases and V 4 bases, and 2 bases lay outside the gene matches. CDR3 DNA: TGTGCCAGCTCACGAGGACTAGCGGGGACAGATACGCAGTATTTT. It codes for CASSRGLAGTDTQYF.

This clone was picked up one time. One junction end disagrees with the germline gene, perhaps due to a read error. The rearrangement joins TRBV5-6 to TRBJ2-5; tentatively, D is TRBD1 (5 bases). CDR3 length equals 15 residues. The germline gives CDR1 SGHDT, CDR2 YYEEEE. CDR3 nucleotides: TGTGCCAGCAGCTTGGATGTTTTGGGGCAAGAGGCCCAGTACTTC. Residues: CASSLDVLGQEAQYF.

The chain is built from TRBV5-1 and TRBJ2-7; D possibly matches TRBD1 or TRBD2 (5 bases each). V was pared by 3 bases and J by 1 base, with 8 bases between. The germline V gene has CDR1 SGHRS and CDR2 YFSETQ. This CDR3 comprises 13 residues. The CDR3, as DNA: TGCGCCAGCAGCTGGGACGGATCCTACGAGCAGTACTTC. Translation: CASSWDGSYEQYF.

On this clone: The sample has other DNA sequences that encode this CDR3 too. This chain uses TRBV9 with TRBJ2-3; maybe TRBD2 (6 bases). The CDR3 loop spans 15 amino acids. CDR1 is SGDLS, CDR2 YYNGEE, per germline. V was pared by 0 bases and J by 0 bases, with 8 bases between. The CDR3 reads CASSVVGGSTDTQYF. The CDR3 bases are TGTGCCAGCAGCGTAGTTGGGGGGAGCACAGATACGCAGTATTTT.

Comments on this clone: At one boundary the junction diverges from the germline segment, which might be a read error. This chain connects TRBV9 to TRBJ2-3; perhaps TRBD2 as D (6 bases). Germline lookup yields CDR1 SGDLS and CDR2 YYNGEE. CDR3 length: 16 residues. The CDR3: CASSVAGTPHTHTQYF. CDR3 nucleotides: TGTGCCAGCAGCGTAGCTGGGACTCCCCACACACATACGCAGTATTTT.

This clone was found a few times. CDR3 DNA sequence: TGCGCCAGCAGCTTGTTAGGTCGGGGGGCTGGAGATACGCAGTATTTT. Protein: CASSLLGRGAGDTQYF. The chain is built from TRBV5-1 and TRBJ2-3; maybe TRBD2 (7 bases). Trimming took 1 base from V and 5 from J, leaving 17 bases between them. Germline V lookup: CDR1 SGHRS, CDR2 YFSETQ. This CDR3 is built from 16 residues.

V usage is TRBV5-1 and J usage is TRBJ2-1; D possibly corresponds to TRBD1 (5 bases). V was pared by 0 bases and J by 3 bases, with 7 bases between. This CDR3 comprises 14 residues. Per the germline V gene, CDR1 is SGHRS and CDR2 is YFSETQ. Here the CDR3 reads CASSLGQLYNEQFF. The CDR3 DNA reads TGCGCCAGCAGCTTGGGACAGCTCTACAATGAGCAGTTCTTC.

The chain is built from TRBV10-3 and TRBJ2-7, with D hard to call. The CDR3 has 13 amino acids. Germline CDR1 is ENHRY and CDR2 is SYGVKD. V was cut by 2 bases and J by 6 bases, with 11 bases left in between. The DNA for the CDR3 is TGTGCCATCAGTGAGCTGAACCCGGGCGAGCAGTACTTC. The encoded protein is CAISELNPGEQYF.

V and J are TRBV29-1 and TRBJ1-3; a weak D match, TRBD1 (5 bases). Trimming cost V 7 bases and J 4 bases, with 14 bases left between them. Germline assignment: CDR1 SQVTM and CDR2 ANQGSEA. The CDR3 contains 13 residues. The CDR3 here is CSAHGGSGNTIYF. The CDR3 region has the DNA TGCAGCGCCCACGGGGGTTCCGGAAACACCATATATTTT.

The chain is built from TRBV28 and TRBJ2-2; TRBD2 matches at 12 bases. Germline assignment: CDR1 MDHEN and CDR2 SYDVKM. The length of the CDR3 is 16 residues. The V and J ends lost 8 bases and 7 bases, in that order; junction bases with no gene match: 11. CDR3 in DNA: TGTGCCAGCTTGAGGCTAGCGGGGGGGCGCGGCGGGGAGCTGTTTTTT. It encodes CASLRLAGGRGGELFF.

This chain links TRBV7-6 with TRBJ2-7, with 10 bases aligning to TRBD2. CDR1 SGHVS and CDR2 FNYEAQ come from the germline V gene. The V gene end was trimmed by 5 bases and the J gene end by 5 bases; junction bases not matched to a gene: 9. The CDR3 spans 15 residues. As DNA, the CDR3 is TGTGCCAGCAGCAAGTCAGCGGGGGGGCTAAACGAGCAGTACTTC. It is translated as CASSKSAGGLNEQYF.

V is TRBV2 and J is TRBJ1-5; 7 bases map to TRBD1. The trim removed 8 bases at V and 4 bases at J, leaving 8 bases unmatched. Germline V gene lookup returns CDR1 SNHLY and CDR2 FYNNEI. The length of the CDR3 is 14 residues. CDR3 sequence reads: CASGRDRQNQPQHF. For the CDR3, the DNA is TGTGCCAGCGGCCGGGACAGACAAAATCAGCCCCAGCATTTT.